This T cell receptor beta chain was documented in a study of B cell selection in AIRE deficiency. Per the germline V gene, CDR1 is LNHDA and CDR2 is SQIVND (reference sequence). Trimming took 5 bases from V and 6 from J, leaving 14 bases between them. This CDR3 region has 14 residues. Study-level points and caveats: Of a few thousand shared Treg TCRbeta sequences, over 30% were healthy-only, just over 9% patient-only. With only TCRbeta sequenced, approximately 37% of shared healthy Treg sequences overlapped Tconv.

Regulatory T cells were sorted as CD4+CD25hiCD127low/negative cells. On this clone itself: Its antigen remains unknown.

Sequencing used immunoSEQ multiplex PCR; TCRdb keeps in-frame clones, though not all of them. The profile shows some 14,000 clones, about 93% of them singletons. Sequences were obtained from Tregs sorted from PBMCs. This TCR derives from a human donor with AIRE deficiency. The chain couples TRBV19 to TRBJ2-1, with D possibly TRBD2 on 5 matching bases. Written as DNA, the CDR3 is TGTGCCAGTAGTGTTAGCGTTTTGGCCAATGAGCAGTTCTTC. Residues: CASSVSVLANEQFF.